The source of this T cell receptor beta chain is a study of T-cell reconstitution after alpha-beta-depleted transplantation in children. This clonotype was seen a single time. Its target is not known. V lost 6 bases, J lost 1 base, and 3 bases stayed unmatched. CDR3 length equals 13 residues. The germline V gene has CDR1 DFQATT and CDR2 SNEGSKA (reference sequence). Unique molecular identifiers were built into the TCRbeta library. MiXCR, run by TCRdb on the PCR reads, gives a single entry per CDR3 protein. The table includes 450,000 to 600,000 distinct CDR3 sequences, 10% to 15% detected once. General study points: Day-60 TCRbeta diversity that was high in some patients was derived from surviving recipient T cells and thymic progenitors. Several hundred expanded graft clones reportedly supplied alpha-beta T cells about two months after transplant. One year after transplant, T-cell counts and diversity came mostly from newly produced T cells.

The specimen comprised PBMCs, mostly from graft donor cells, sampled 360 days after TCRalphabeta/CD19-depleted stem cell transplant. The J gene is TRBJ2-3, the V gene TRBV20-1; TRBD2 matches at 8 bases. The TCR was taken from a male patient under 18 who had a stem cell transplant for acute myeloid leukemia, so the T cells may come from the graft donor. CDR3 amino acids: CSALLAGTDTQYF. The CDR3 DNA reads TGCAGTGCCCTACTAGCGGGCACAGATACGCAGTATTTT.